The 26 T cell receptor beta chains in this list originate from one sample, sequenced in a study of OX40 agonist ivuxolimab in advanced cancers. Sequencing was performed with immunoSEQ multiplex PCR; in TCRdb, only in-frame clones are kept and a portion is missing. The table shows around 80,000 clones, with 87% occurring only once. Sequences were derived from CD4+ or CD8+ T cells sorted from blood, sampled in a trial of the OX40 agonist ivuxolimab. Receptors were obtained from an adult with an advanced solid tumor such as melanoma, head and neck, liver or kidney cancer.

The V gene is TRBV5-6, the J gene TRBJ2-7, with D possibly called TRBD1 or TRBD2 (5 bases each). The CDR3 has 13 amino acids. The germline V gene encodes CDR1 SGHDT and CDR2 YYEEEE. Trimming shortened V by 0 bases and J by 4 bases, and 8 bases separated the two germline ends. The CDR3 DNA is TGTGCCAGCAGCTTGGCGGGGCCATACGAGCAGTACGTC. Translation: CASSLAGPYEQYV.

The V and J genes are TRBV11-2 and TRBJ2-7, with no clear D. The CDR3 has 14 amino acids. Germline lookup yields CDR1 SGHAT and CDR2 FQNNGV. V shed 0 bases and J shed 5 bases, with 11 bases lying between them. The CDR3 region is CASSLERIVNEQYF. CDR3 DNA sequence: TGTGCCAGCAGCTTAGAACGGATTGTCAACGAGCAGTACTTC.

The chain is built from TRBV5-6 and TRBJ1-2, with D uncertain. Germline V gene data show CDR1 as SGHDT and CDR2 as YYEEEE. Trimming left V 1 base short and J 2 bases short, with 3 bases between. The CDR3 contains 12 residues. The CDR3 protein is CASSLTNYGYTF. CDR3 coding DNA: TGTGCCAGCAGCTTGACAAACTATGGCTACACCTTC.

This clone came up once. This chain joins TRBV10-2 and TRBJ1-2; TRBD1 might be the D (6 bases). Per the germline V gene, CDR1 is WSHSY and CDR2 is SAAADI. This CDR3 has 14 amino acids. V lost 3 bases to trimming and J lost 4 bases, with 12 bases between them. For the CDR3, the DNA is TGCGCCAGCAGTGAACAGGGATCAGGCTATGGCTACACCTTC. Its translation: CASSEQGSGYGYTF.

The chain combines TRBV19 with TRBJ1-2; TRBD1 agrees at 7 bases. The germline V gene has CDR1 LNHDA and CDR2 SQIVND (reference sequence). The J segment lost 4 bases and the V segment lost 5 bases, leaving 13 bases of the junction unmatched. The CDR3 has 16 residues. The CDR3 is CASSFSGTALLYGYTF. CDR3 nucleotide sequence: TGTGCCAGTAGTTTCTCCGGGACAGCCCTACTCTATGGCTACACCTTC.

Concerning this clone: Other nucleotide sequences from this sample produce the same CDR3. This chain uses TRBV28 with TRBJ1-2; weak D call: TRBD1 (5 bases). In germline, CDR1 is MDHEN, CDR2 SYDVKM. The CDR3 contains 13 residues. V dropped 6 bases and J dropped 2 bases, with 10 bases sitting between them. The DNA of the CDR3 is TGTGCCAGCAGGGTAGACAGCAACTATGGCTACACCTTC. Amino acid sequence: CASRVDSNYGYTF.

This chain uses TRBV11-2 with TRBJ1-3, with a possible D match to TRBD1 (6 bases). The V and J ends lost 5 bases and 8 bases respectively, with 13 bases between them. The CDR3 runs to 13 residues. From germline, CDR1 is SGHAT and CDR2 FQNNGV. The CDR3 loop is CASSAGGGYTIYF. The DNA for the CDR3 is TGTGCCAGCAGCGCGGGGGGCGGGTACACCATATATTTT.

The chain recombines TRBV10-3 with TRBJ2-3, with TRBD2 identical over 13 bases. CDR3 size: 18 residues. Germline V gives CDR1 ENHRY, CDR2 SYGVKD. Trimming took 5 bases from V and 0 from J; bases not matched to a gene: 8. The DNA for the CDR3 is TGTGCCATCAGTTCTCCCGGGACTAGCGGGGTCAGCACAGATACGCAGTATTTT. As protein: CAISSPGTSGVSTDTQYF.

The CDR3, as DNA: TGTGCCAGCACCCAGGGCTCGCTCAAAAATCAGCCCCAGCATTTT. Protein product: CASTQGSLKNQPQHF. The chain joins TRBV6-6 to TRBJ1-5; D might be TRBD1 (5 bases). Germline values: CDR1 MNHNY, CDR2 SVGAGI (reference sequence). There are 15 residues in the CDR3. Deletions cut 7 bases from V and 4 bases from J, with 17 bases between.

The chain links TRBV5-6 to TRBJ1-5; D unresolved. CDR3 length: 14 amino acids. The ends were cut back, 5 bases at V and 1 base at J, with 10 bases in the middle. Germline V lookup: CDR1 SGHDT, CDR2 YYEEEE. CDR3 bases: TGTGCCAGCAGTCGGATAGGGAGCAATCAGCCCCAGCATTTT. Protein: CASSRIGSNQPQHF.

The chain joins TRBV7-9 to TRBJ2-7; D not resolved. Trimming took off 6 bases at V and 2 bases at J, with 8 bases between the two ends. The CDR3 consists of 12 residues. The germline V gene has CDR1 SEHNR and CDR2 FQNEAQ (reference sequence). The CDR3 nucleotides are TGTGCCAGCAGTCAGGCCCCCTACGAGCAGTACTTC. Residues: CASSQAPYEQYF.

This sequence joins TRBV6-5 and TRBJ2-7; D is perhaps TRBD1 (5 bases). Trimming removed 6 bases at V and 5 bases at J, with 17 bases between. The CDR3 is 14 amino acids. Germline V lookup: CDR1 MNHEY, CDR2 SVGAGI. This chain's CDR3 is CASRRNSGRHEQYV. CDR3 bases: TGTGCCAGCAGAAGGAACTCAGGGCGTCACGAGCAGTACGTC.

The genes are TRBV5-1 and TRBJ2-7; no firm D call. V lost 5 bases, J lost 6 bases, and 12 bases lay in between. The germline gives CDR1 SGHRS, CDR2 YFSETQ. The CDR3 has 12 amino acids. The CDR3 here is CASRGQMGEQYV. The CDR3 coding sequence is TGCGCCAGCAGAGGCCAGATGGGCGAGCAGTACGTC.

This clone was found once. CDR3 nucleotides: TGTGCCAGCAGTGAACAGGGGAACACTGAAGCTTTCTTT. It translates to CASSEQGNTEAFF. This chain joins TRBV7-2 and TRBJ1-1, with D perhaps TRBD1 (6 bases). The V gene's germline CDR1 is SGHTA and CDR2 FQGNSA. The CDR3 totals 13 residues. V was clipped by 6 bases and J by 1 base, with 9 bases between them.

A note on this clone: Sequence at one end of the junction differs from germline and may be a read error. As DNA, the CDR3 is TGCGCCAGCACCTTGACAGGTGATAGCAATCAGCCCCAGCATTTT. Translated, it gives CASTLTGDSNQPQHF. This chain links TRBV5-1 with TRBJ1-5; TRBD1 might be the D (6 bases). CDR1 and CDR2 from the germline V gene are SGHRS and YFSETQ. CDR3 length: 15 amino acids.

This chain joins TRBV6-1 and TRBJ1-6; D possibly corresponds to TRBD1 (6 bases). V lost 6 bases and J lost 6, with 9 bases in between. CDR1 MNHNS and CDR2 SASEGT come from the germline V gene. The CDR3 is made up of 13 amino acids. The CDR3 is CASREQGNSPLHF. The DNA of the CDR3 is TGTGCCAGCAGGGAACAGGGTAATTCACCCCTCCACTTT.

The genes are TRBV7-9 and TRBJ2-5; TRBD1 matches at 8 bases. CDR3 length: 15 residues. Per the germline V gene, CDR1 is SEHNR and CDR2 is FQNEAQ (reference sequence). V lost 0 bases, J lost 8 bases, and 8 bases stayed unmatched. The CDR3 region has the DNA TGTGCCAGCAGCTTAGCTGCAGGGGGCTCGTTAACCCAGTACTTC. This encodes CASSLAAGGSLTQYF.

The gene calls are TRBV7-2 and TRBJ2-5; 9 positions agree with TRBD1. The CDR3 loop spans 15 amino acids. The germline gives CDR1 SGHTA, CDR2 FQGNSA. After removal of 5 bases from V and 5 bases from J, the junction contained 9 bases not matched to a gene. The CDR3 DNA follows: TGTGCCAGCAGCGCCACACAGGGGGCAGTGGAGACCCAGTACTTC. This gives the protein CASSATQGAVETQYF.

The chain recombines TRBV5-4 with TRBJ2-1; a possible D gene is TRBD1 (6 bases). Germline loops: CDR1 SGHNT, CDR2 YYREEE (reference sequence). This CDR3 is built from 15 residues. Trimming left V 5 bases short and J 3 bases short, with 15 bases between. Written as DNA, the CDR3 is TGTGCCAGCAGACAGGACAGTTCTGTCTACAATGAGCAGTTCTTC. It yields the protein CASRQDSSVYNEQFF.

The chain is built from TRBV5-4 and TRBJ1-3; D is unclear. Between the trimmed V and J ends, which lost 4 bases and 3 bases, there was a span of 11 bases. Germline V gives CDR1 SGHNT, CDR2 YYREEE (reference sequence). The CDR3 sequence is 14 residues long. The CDR3: CASSTWGFGNTIYF. In DNA, the CDR3 is TGTGCCAGCAGCACCTGGGGATTTGGAAACACCATATATTTT.

The chain is built from TRBV5-4 and TRBJ2-3; D is tentatively TRBD1 or TRBD2 (5 bases each). With 5 bases removed from V and 0 bases from J, the gap between germline ends came to 7 bases. Looked up from germline, CDR1 is SGHNT and CDR2 is YYREEE (reference sequence). The CDR3 length is 13 residues. The CDR3 loop is CASRGRSTDTQYF. CDR3 DNA sequence: TGTGCCAGCAGGGGACGGAGCACAGATACGCAGTATTTT.

The chain couples TRBV15 to TRBJ1-5; D not certain. This CDR3 spans 17 amino acids. CDR1 LNHNV and CDR2 YYDKDF come from the germline V gene (reference sequence). V was cut by 0 bases and J by 9 bases, with 21 bases left in between. CDR3 coding DNA: TGTGCCACCAGCAGAGATTTAGAACTCCGGGCCCAGCGGCCCCAGCATTTT. It codes for CATSRDLELRAQRPQHF.

The chain employs TRBV5-6 and TRBJ1-2, with a tentative D call TRBD1 (6 bases). Germline V gives CDR1 SGHDT, CDR2 YYEEEE. V was clipped by 1 base and J by 2 bases, with 12 bases between them. This CDR3 is built from 15 residues. The CDR3 DNA reads TGTGCCAGCAGCTTGATAGGGGGGCGAAACTATGGCTACACCTTC. This sequence encodes CASSLIGGRNYGYTF.

This chain uses TRBV15 with TRBJ2-1; D is perhaps TRBD1 (5 bases). This CDR3 is 15 amino acids long. Deletions cut 1 base from V and 2 bases from J, with 9 bases between. Per germline, CDR1 LNHNV and CDR2 YYDKDF (reference sequence). CDR3 sequence (DNA): TGTGCCACCAGCAGAGTCCAGGGTACCTACAATGAGCAGTTCTTC. This translates into CATSRVQGTYNEQFF.

There are a few counts of this clone. J is TRBJ1-3 and V is TRBV6-5; no firm D call. V was clipped by 0 bases and J by 3 bases, with 9 bases between them. Germline V gives CDR1 MNHEY, CDR2 SVGAGI. This CDR3 region has 15 residues. In DNA form, the CDR3 reads TGTGCCAGCAGTTACTCGGCAGGCTTTGGAAACACCATATATTTT. As protein: CASSYSAGFGNTIYF.

Only a few counts were recorded for this clone. This sequence joins TRBV30 and TRBJ1-2; D is ambiguous. The CDR3 has 12 residues. V was clipped by 2 bases and J by 7 bases, with 11 bases between them. Germline CDR1 and CDR2: GTSNPN and SVGIG (reference sequence). The CDR3, as DNA: TGTGCCTGGAGTCAGGACCGGCGTGGCTACACCTTC. Its protein is CAWSQDRRGYTF.